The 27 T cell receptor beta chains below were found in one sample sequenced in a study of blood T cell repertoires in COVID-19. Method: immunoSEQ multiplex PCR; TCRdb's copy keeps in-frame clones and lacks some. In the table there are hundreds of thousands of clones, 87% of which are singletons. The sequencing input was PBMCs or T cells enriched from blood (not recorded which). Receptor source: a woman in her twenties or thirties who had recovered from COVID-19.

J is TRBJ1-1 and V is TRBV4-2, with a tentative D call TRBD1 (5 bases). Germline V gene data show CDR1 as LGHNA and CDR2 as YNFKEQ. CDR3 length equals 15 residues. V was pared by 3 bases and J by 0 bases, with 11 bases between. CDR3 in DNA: TGTGCCAGCAGCCAGCAAACAGGACTGAACACTGAAGCTTTCTTT. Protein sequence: CASSQQTGLNTEAFF.

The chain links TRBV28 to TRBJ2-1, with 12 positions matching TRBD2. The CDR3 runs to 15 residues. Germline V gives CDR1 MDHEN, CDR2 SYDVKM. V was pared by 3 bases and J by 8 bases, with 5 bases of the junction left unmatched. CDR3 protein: CASSFLAGGIHEQFF. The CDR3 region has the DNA TGTGCCAGCAGTTTCCTAGCGGGGGGGATCCATGAGCAGTTCTTC.

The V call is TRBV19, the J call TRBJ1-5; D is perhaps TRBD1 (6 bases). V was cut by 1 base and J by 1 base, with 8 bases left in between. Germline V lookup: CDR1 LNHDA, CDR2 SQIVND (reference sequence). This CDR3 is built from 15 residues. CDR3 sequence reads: CASSIAQGSNQPQHF. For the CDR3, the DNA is TGTGCCAGTAGTATAGCACAGGGAAGCAATCAGCCCCAGCATTTT.

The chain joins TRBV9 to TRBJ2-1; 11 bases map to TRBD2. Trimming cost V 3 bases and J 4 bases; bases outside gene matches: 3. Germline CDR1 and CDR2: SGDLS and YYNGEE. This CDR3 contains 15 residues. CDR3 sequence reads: CASSALAGGYNEQFF. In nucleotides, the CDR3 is TGTGCCAGCAGCGCTCTAGCGGGGGGATACAATGAGCAGTTCTTC.

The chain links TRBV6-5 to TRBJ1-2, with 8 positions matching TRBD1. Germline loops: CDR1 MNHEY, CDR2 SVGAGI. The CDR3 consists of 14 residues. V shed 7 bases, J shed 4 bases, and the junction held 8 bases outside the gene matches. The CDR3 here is CASTGQGAGYGYTF. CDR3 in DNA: TGTGCCAGCACGGGCCAGGGGGCAGGCTATGGCTACACCTTC.

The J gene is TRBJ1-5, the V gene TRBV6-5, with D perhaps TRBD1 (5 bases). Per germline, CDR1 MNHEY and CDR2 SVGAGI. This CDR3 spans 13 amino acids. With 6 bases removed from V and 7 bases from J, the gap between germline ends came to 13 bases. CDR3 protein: CASSPREGQPQHF. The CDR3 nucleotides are TGTGCCAGCAGCCCCAGGGAGGGACAGCCCCAGCATTTT.

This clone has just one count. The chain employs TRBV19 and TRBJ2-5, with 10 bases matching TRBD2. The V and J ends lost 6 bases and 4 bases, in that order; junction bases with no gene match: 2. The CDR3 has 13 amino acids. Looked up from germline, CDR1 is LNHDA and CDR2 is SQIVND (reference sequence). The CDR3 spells CASRTSGIETQYF. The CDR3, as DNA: TGTGCCAGTAGAACTAGCGGGATAGAGACCCAGTACTTC.

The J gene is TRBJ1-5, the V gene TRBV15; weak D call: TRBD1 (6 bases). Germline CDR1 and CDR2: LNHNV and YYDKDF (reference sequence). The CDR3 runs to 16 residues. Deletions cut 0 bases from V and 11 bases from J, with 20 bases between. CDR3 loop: CATSREAKGRGGTQHF. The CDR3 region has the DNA TGTGCCACCAGCAGAGAAGCTAAAGGACGGGGGGGCACCCAGCATTTT.

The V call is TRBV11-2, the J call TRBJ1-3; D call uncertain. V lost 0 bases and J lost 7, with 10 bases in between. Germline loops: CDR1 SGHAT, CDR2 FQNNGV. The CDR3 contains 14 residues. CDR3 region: CASSLDRQRNTIYF. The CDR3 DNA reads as TGTGCCAGCAGCTTAGATAGACAACGGAACACCATATATTTT.

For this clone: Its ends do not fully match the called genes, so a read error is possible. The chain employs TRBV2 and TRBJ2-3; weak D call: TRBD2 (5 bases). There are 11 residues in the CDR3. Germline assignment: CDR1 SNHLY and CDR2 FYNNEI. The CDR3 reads CASSAGDRQYF. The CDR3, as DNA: TGTGCCAGCAGTGCCGGGGATAGGCAGTATTTT.

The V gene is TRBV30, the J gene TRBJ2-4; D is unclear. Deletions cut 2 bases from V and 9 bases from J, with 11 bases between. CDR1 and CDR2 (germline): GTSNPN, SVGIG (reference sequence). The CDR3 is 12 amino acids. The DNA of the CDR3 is TGTGCCTGGAGTACCCTAGATACCATTCAGTACTTC. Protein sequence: CAWSTLDTIQYF.

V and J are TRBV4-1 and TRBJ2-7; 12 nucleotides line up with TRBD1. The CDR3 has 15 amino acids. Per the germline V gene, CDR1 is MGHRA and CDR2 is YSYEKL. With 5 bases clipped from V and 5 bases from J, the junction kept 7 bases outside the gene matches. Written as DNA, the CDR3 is TGCGCCAGCAGCTCGGGACAGGGGGCGGTCAACGAGCAGTACTTC. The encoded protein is CASSSGQGAVNEQYF.

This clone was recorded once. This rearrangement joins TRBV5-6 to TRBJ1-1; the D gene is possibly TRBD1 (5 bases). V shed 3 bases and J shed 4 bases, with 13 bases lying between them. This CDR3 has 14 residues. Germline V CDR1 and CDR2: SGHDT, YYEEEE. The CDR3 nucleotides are TGTGCCAGCAGCTACCAGGCGGGGGGCACTGAAGCTTTCTTT. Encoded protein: CASSYQAGGTEAFF.

Here the CDR3 reads CASRSGQFTGELFF. The DNA of the CDR3 is TGTGCCAGTAGGTCAGGACAGTTCACCGGGGAGCTGTTTTTT. The chain combines TRBV19 with TRBJ2-2; TRBD1 might be the D (6 bases). CDR1 and CDR2 from the germline V gene are LNHDA and SQIVND (reference sequence). CDR3 size: 14 residues. Deletions cut 6 bases from V and 4 bases from J, with 12 bases between.

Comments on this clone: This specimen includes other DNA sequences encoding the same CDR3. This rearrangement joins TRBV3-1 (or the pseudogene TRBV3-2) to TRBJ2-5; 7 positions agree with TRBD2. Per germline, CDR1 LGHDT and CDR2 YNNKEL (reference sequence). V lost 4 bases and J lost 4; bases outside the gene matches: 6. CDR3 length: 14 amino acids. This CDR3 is CASSRTSAGETQYF. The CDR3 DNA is TGTGCCAGCAGCCGCACTAGCGCGGGAGAGACCCAGTACTTC.

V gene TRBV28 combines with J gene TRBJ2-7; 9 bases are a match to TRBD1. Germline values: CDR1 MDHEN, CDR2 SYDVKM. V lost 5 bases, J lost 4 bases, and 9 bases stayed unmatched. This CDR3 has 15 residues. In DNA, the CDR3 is TGTGCCAGCAGTCTATTGGGGACAGGGAATTACGAGCAGTACTTC. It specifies CASSLLGTGNYEQYF.

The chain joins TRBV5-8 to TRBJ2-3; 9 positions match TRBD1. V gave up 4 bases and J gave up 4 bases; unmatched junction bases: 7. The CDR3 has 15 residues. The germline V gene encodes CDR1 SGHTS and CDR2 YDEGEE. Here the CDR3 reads CASSPGQGIADTQYF. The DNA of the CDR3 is TGTGCCAGCAGCCCGGGACAGGGAATTGCAGATACGCAGTATTTT.

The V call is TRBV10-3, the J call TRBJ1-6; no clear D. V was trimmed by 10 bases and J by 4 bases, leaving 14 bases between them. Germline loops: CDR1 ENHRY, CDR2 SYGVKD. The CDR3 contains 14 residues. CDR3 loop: CATTETSYNSPLHF. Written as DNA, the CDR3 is TGTGCCACCACAGAGACCTCTTATAATTCACCCCTCCACTTT.

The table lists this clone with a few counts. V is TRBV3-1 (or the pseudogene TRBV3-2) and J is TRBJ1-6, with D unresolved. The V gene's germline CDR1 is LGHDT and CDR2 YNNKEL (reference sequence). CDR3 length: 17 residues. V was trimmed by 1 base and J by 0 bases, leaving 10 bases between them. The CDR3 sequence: CASSQGEASSYNSPLHF. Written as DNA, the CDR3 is TGTGCCAGCAGCCAAGGGGAGGCGAGCTCCTATAATTCACCCCTCCACTTT.

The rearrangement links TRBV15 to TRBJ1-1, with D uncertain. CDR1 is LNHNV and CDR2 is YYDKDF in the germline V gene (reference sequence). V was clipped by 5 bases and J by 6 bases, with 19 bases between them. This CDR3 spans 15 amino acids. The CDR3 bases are TGTGCCACCAGCGGGCCGGCGGGTCAGGCCGCTGAAGCTTTCTTT. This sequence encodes CATSGPAGQAAEAFF.

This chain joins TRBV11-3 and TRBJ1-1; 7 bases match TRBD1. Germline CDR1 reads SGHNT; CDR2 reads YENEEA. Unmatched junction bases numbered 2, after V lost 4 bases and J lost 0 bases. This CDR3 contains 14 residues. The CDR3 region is CASSSGQMNTEAFF. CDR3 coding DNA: TGTGCCAGCAGCTCGGGACAGATGAACACTGAAGCTTTCTTT. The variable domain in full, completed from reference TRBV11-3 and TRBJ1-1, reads EAGVVQSPRYKIIEKKQPVAFWCNPISGHNTLYWYLQNLGQGPELLIRYENEEAVDDSQLPKDRFSAERLKGVDSTLKIQPAELGDSAVYLCASSSGQMNTEAFFGQGTRLTVV.

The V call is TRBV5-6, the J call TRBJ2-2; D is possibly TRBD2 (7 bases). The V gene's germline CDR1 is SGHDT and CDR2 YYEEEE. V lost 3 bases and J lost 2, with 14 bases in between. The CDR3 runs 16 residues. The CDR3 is CASSWRGRPNTGELFF. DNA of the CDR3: TGTGCCAGCAGCTGGCGGGGGCGACCCAACACCGGGGAGCTGTTTTTT.

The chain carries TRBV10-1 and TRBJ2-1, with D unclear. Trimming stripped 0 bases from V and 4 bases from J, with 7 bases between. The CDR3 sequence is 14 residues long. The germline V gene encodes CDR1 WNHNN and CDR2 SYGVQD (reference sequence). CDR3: CASSESRAYNEQFF. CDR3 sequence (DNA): TGCGCCAGCAGTGAGTCTCGAGCATACAATGAGCAGTTCTTC.

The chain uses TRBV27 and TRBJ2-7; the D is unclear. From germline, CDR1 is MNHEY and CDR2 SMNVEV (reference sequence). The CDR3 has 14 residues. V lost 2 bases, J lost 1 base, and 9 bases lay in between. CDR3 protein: CASSLIGGSYEQYF. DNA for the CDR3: TGTGCCAGCAGTTTAATTGGCGGATCCTACGAGCAGTACTTC.

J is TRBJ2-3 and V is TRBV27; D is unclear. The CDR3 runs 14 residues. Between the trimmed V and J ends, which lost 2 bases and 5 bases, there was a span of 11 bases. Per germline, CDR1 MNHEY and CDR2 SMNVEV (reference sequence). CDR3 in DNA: TGTGCCAGCAGTTTAACTCTGACGGGAGATACGCAGTATTTT. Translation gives CASSLTLTGDTQYF.

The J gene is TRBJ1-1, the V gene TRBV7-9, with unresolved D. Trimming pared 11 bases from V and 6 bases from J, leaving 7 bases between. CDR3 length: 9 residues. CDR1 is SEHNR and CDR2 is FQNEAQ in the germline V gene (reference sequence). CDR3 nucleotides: TGTGCCCACGGGGCTGAAGCTTTCTTT. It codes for CAHGAEAFF. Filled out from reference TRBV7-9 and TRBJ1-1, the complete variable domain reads DTGVSQNPRHKITKRGQNVTFRCDPISEHNRLYWYRQTLGQGPEFLTYFQNEAQLEKSRLLSDRFSAERPKGSFSTLEIQRTEQGDSAMYLCAHGAEAFFGQGTRLTVV.

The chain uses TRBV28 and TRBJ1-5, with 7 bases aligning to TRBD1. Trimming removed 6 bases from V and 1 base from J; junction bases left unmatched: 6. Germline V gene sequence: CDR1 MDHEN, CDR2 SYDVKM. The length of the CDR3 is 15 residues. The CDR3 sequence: CASRRDSSSNQPQHF. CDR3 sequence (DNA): TGTGCCAGCAGGCGGGACAGTTCGAGCAATCAGCCCCAGCATTTT.